This record concerns one TCR beta chain sequence. This record belongs to a study of blood T cell repertoires in COVID-19. Overall study: PBMCs, B-cell-depleted T cells, or T cells provided the cDNA or gDNA that made up the material.

Authors' analysis steps: Estimated nucleated cell counts came from reference gene primer amplification. Libraries were prepared by immunoSEQ multiplex PCR; TCRdb keeps only in-frame clonotypes and omits some of them. V and J calls and clone size are given by that table; D and trimming were obtained from the DNA. The data show 350,000 or so clones, with 88% seen just once and approximately 0.97% held by the top ten. Within 2 weeks of study entry, exposed participants had contacted a PCR-confirmed or clinician-diagnosed COVID-19 case. The CDR3 loop spans 14 amino acids. V shed 6 bases and J 3 bases; nucleotides not matched to a gene: 6. Germline values: CDR1 SQVTM, CDR2 ANQGSEA.

The J gene is TRBJ2-7, the V gene TRBV29-1, with 12 bases aligning to TRBD2. This sequence originates from a woman aged 30 to 39 who had been exposed to COVID-19. The sequenced material came from PBMCs or T cells enriched from blood (not recorded which). The CDR3 sequence is CSVGPGLAGYEQYF. The CDR3 bases are TGCAGCGTGGGCCCGGGACTAGCGGGCTACGAGCAGTACTTC.